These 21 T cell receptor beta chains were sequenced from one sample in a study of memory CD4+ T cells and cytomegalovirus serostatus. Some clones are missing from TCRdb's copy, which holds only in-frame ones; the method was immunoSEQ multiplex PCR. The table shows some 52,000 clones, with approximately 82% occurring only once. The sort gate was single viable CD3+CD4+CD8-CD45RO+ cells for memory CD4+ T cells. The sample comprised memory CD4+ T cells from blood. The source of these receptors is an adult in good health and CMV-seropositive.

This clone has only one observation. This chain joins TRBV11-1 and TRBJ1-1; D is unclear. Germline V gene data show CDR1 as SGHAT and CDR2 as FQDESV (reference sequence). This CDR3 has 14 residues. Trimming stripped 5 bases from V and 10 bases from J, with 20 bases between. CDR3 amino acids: CASSPQDGRLVAFF. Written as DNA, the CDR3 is TGTGCCAGCAGCCCTCAGGACGGGCGGTTGGTAGCTTTCTTT.

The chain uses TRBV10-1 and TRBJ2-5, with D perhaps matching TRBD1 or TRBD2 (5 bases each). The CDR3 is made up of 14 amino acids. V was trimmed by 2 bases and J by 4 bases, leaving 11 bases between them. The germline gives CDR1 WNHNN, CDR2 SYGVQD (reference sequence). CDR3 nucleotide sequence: TGCGCCAGCAGTGAGACTTTGGGACGAGAGACCCAGTACTTC. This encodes CASSETLGRETQYF.

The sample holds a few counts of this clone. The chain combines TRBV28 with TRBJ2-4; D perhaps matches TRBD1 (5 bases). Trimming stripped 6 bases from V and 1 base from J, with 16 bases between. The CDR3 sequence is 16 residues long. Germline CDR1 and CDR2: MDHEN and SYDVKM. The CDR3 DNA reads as TGTGCCAGCAGACCCACAGGTTCTCGGGCCAAAAACATTCAGTACTTC. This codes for CASRPTGSRAKNIQYF.

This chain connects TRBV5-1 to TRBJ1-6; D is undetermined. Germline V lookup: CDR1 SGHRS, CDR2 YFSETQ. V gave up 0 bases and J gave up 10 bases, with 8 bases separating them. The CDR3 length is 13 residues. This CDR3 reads CASSLAGRSPLHF. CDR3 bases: TGCGCCAGCAGCTTGGCCGGTAGGTCACCCCTCCACTTT.

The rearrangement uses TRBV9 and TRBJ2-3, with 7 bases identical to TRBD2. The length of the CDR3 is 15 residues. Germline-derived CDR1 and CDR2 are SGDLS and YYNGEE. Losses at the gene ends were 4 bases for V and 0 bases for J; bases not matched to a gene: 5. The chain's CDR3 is CASSTPAGSTDTQYF. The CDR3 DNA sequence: TGTGCCAGCAGCACCCCAGCGGGAAGCACAGATACGCAGTATTTT.

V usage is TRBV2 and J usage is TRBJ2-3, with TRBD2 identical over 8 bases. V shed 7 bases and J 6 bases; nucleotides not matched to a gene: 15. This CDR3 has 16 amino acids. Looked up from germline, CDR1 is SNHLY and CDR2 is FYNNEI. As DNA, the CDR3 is TGTGCCAGCAAAAAGGTCGGGGGGGCTCTTTCCGATACGCAGTATTTT. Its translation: CASKKVGGALSDTQYF.

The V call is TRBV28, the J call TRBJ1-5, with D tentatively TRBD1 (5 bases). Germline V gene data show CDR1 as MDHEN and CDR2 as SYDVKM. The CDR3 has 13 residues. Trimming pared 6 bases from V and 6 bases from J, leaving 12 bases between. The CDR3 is CASSRESVQPQHF. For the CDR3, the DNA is TGTGCCAGCAGCAGGGAGTCGGTTCAGCCCCAGCATTTT. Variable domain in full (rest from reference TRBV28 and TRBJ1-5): DVKVTQSSRYLVKRTGEKVFLECVQDMDHENMFWYRQDPGLGLRLIYFSYDVKMKEKGDIPEGYSVSREKKERFSLILESASTNQTSMYLCASSRESVQPQHFGDGTRLSIL.

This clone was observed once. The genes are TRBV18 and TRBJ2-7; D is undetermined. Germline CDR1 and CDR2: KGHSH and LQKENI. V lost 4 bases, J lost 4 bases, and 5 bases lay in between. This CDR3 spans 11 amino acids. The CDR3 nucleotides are TGTGCCAGCTCACGGCAGTACGAGCAGTACTTC. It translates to CASSRQYEQYF.

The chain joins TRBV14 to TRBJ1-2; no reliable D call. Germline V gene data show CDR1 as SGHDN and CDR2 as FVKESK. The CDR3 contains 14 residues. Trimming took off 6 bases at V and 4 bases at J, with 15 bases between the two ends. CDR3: CASRGSWEIYGYTF. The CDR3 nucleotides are TGTGCCAGCAGGGGTTCCTGGGAAATCTATGGCTACACCTTC.

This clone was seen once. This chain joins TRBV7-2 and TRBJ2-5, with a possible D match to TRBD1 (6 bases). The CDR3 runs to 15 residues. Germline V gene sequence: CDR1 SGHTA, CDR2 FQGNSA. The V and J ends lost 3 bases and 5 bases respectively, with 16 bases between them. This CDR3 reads CASSFVSGRGETQYF. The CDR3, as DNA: TGTGCCAGCAGCTTCGTGTCCGGCAGGGGTGAGACCCAGTACTTC.

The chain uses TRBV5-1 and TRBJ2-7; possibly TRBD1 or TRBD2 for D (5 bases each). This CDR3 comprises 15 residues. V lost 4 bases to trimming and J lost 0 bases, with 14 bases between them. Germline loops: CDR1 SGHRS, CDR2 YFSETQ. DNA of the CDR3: TGCGCCAGCAGCACCGAGGGGAGCGGCTCCTACGAGCAGTACTTC. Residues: CASSTEGSGSYEQYF.

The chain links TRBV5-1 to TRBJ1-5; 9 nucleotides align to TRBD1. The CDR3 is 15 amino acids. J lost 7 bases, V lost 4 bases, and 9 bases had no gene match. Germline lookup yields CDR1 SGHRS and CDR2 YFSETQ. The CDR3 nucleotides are TGCGCCAGCAGCCGGGGACAGGGAGGGGAGCAGCCCCAGCATTTT. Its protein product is CASSRGQGGEQPQHF.

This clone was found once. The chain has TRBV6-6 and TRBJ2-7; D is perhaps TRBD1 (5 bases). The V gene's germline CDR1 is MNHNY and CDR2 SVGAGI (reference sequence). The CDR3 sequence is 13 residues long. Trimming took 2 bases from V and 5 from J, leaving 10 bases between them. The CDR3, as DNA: TGTGCCAGCAGTTACCAGGGAAGGAACGAGCAGTACTTC. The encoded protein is CASSYQGRNEQYF.

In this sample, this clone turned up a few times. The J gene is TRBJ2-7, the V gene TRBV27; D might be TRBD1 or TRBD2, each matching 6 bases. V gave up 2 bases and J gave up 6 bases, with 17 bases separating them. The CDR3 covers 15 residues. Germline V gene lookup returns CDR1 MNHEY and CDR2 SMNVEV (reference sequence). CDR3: CASSLSRGRRREQYF. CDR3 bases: TGTGCCAGCAGTTTAAGTCGGGGGCGAAGGCGCGAGCAGTACTTC.

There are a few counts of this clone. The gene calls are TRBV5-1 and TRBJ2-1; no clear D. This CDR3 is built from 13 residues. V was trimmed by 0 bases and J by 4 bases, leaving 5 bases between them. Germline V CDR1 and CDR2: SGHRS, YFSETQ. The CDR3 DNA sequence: TGCGCCAGCAGCTTGGGGGGTTACAATGAGCAGTTCTTC. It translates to CASSLGGYNEQFF.

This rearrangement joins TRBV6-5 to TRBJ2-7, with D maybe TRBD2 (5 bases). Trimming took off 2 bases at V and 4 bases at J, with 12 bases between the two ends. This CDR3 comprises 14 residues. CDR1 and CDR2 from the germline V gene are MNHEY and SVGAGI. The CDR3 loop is CASSYGGRGYEQYF. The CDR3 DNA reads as TGTGCCAGCAGTTACGGTGGGAGAGGATACGAGCAGTACTTC.

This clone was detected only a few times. CDR3 region: CASSPETGRDGELFF. The CDR3 DNA sequence: TGTGCCAGTAGCCCAGAGACAGGGAGGGACGGGGAGCTGTTTTTT. The chain combines TRBV19 with TRBJ2-2; the D call may be TRBD1 or TRBD2 (7 bases each). CDR1 is LNHDA and CDR2 is SQIVND in the germline V gene (reference sequence). The CDR3 is made up of 15 amino acids. Trimming stripped 6 bases from V and 7 bases from J, with 18 bases between.

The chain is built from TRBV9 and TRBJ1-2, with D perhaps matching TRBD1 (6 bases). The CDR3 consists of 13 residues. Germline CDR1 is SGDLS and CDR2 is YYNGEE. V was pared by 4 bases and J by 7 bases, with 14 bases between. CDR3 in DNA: TGTGCCAGCAGCCCTGGGGGGGCGGTTGGCTACACCTTC. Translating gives CASSPGGAVGYTF.

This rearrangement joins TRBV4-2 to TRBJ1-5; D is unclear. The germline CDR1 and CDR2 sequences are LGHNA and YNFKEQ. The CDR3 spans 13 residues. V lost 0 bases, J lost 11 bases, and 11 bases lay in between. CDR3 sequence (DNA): TGTGCCAGCAGCCAAGAAGAGTGGGCGACCCAGCATTTT. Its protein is CASSQEEWATQHF.

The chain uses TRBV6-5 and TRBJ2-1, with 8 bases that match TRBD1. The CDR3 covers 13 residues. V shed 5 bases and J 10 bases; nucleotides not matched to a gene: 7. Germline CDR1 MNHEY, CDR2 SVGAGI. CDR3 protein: CASSSDRGWEQFF. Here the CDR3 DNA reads TGTGCCAGCAGTAGCGACAGGGGCTGGGAGCAGTTCTTC.

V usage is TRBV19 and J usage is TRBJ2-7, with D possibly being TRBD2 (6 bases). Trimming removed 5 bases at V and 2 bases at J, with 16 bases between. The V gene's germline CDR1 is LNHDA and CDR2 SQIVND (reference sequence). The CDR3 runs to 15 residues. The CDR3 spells CASSVEGFGTYEQYF. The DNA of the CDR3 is TGTGCCAGTAGTGTGGAGGGGTTCGGGACCTACGAGCAGTACTTC. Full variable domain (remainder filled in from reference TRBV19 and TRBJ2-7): DGGITQSPKYLFRKEGQNVTLSCEQNLNHDAMYWYRQDPGQGLRLIYYSQIVNDFQKGDIAEGYSVSREKKESFPLTVTSAQKNPTAFYLCASSVEGFGTYEQYFGPGTRLTVT.